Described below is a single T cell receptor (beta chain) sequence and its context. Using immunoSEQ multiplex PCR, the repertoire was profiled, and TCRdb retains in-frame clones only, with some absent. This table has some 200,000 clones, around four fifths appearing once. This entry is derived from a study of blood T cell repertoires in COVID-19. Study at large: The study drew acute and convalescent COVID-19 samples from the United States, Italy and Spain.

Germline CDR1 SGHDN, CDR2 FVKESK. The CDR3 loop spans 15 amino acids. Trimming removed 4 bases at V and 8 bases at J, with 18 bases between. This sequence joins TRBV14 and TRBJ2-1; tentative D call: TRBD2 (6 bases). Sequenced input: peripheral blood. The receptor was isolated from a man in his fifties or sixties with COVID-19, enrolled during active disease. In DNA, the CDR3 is TGTGCCAGCAGCCCAGGCCTAGCGTCAAGCTATGAGCAGTTCTTC. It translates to CASSPGLASSYEQFF.